One and the same sample provided the 25 T cell receptor beta chains below, sequenced in a study of blood T cells in healthy people across ages. Next came a second PCR, run for roughly 6 to 11 cycles, which used a sample-barcoded 5' primer along with a J-beta primer mix. Each CDR3 protein gets one entry after TCRdb re-called the 5' RACE reads with MiXCR. The sample has roughly 860,000 distinct CDR3 sequences, under 80% seen once. Sequencing used blood. The source of these receptors is a man younger than 40 in good health.

The chain combines TRBV4-2 with TRBJ1-6, with 12 bases fitting TRBD1. The CDR3 has 16 residues. The V and J ends lost 0 bases and 9 bases, in that order; junction bases with no gene match: 3. Looked up from germline, CDR1 is LGHNA and CDR2 is YNFKEQ. CDR3 protein: CASSQDLGQGASPLHF. The CDR3 DNA is TGTGCCAGCAGCCAAGATTTGGGACAGGGGGCTTCACCCCTCCACTTT.

The chain is built from TRBV7-6 and TRBJ1-4; no firm D call. This CDR3 is built from 16 residues. V was trimmed by 1 base and J by 0 bases, leaving 9 bases between them. CDR1 SGHVS and CDR2 FNYEAQ come from the germline V gene. CDR3 protein: CASSLGDVATNEKLFF. The CDR3 region has the DNA TGTGCCAGCAGCTTAGGTGACGTCGCAACTAATGAAAAACTGTTTTTT.

The rearrangement joins TRBV6-2 or TRBV6-3 to TRBJ2-5, with D possibly matching TRBD2 (5 bases). The germline V gene has CDR1 MNHEY and CDR2 SVGEGT. CDR3 size: 12 residues. V lost 2 bases and J lost 11, with 12 bases in between. The CDR3 bases are TGTGCCAGCAGTTACAGGAGTTGGGAGCAGTACTTC. Protein: CASSYRSWEQYF.

This clonotype appeared a single time. The chain employs TRBV7-9 and TRBJ1-6, with no clear D. The V gene's germline CDR1 is SEHNR and CDR2 FQNEAQ (reference sequence). The CDR3 extends over 16 amino acids. V was pared by 1 base and J by 14 bases, with 21 bases between. CDR3 bases: TGTGCCAGCAGCTTAGTGTTCGAGAACGGACTTATGGCCCTCCACTTT. This gives the protein CASSLVFENGLMALHF.

This clonotype was found once. V and J are TRBV6-6 and TRBJ1-5; the D gene is possibly TRBD1 (5 bases). The V end lost 6 bases, the J end lost 7 bases, and 25 bases lay between the germline ends. Germline lookup yields CDR1 MNHNY and CDR2 SVGAGI (reference sequence). The CDR3 contains 17 residues. CDR3 in amino acids: CASSLSSQGRGRQPQHF. Here the CDR3 DNA reads TGTGCCAGCAGCCTATCGAGTCAGGGCCGGGGAAGACAGCCCCAGCATTTT.

V and J are TRBV7-2 and TRBJ1-5; D not resolved. V lost 1 base, J lost 9 bases, and 13 bases lay in between. CDR3 size: 14 residues. The germline V gene encodes CDR1 SGHTA and CDR2 FQGNSA. For the CDR3, the DNA is TGTGCCAGCAGCTTAGGGGGTCCCCTGGGGCCCCAGCATTTT. It codes for CASSLGGPLGPQHF. Looking up the rest from reference TRBV7-2 and TRBJ1-5 gives the full variable domain: GAGVSQSPSNKVTEKGKDVELRCDPISGHTALYWYRQSLGQGLEFLIYFQGNSAPDKSGLPSDRFSAERTGGSVSTLTIQRTQQEDSAVYLCASSLGGPLGPQHFGDGTRLSIL.

The J gene is TRBJ1-6, the V gene TRBV29-1; 9 nucleotides line up with TRBD1. The CDR3 consists of 13 residues. Germline trimming cut 5 bases from V and 9 bases from J; bases unmatched to any gene: 5. Germline values: CDR1 SQVTM, CDR2 ANQGSEA. CDR3 sequence reads: CSVSGTGSSPLHF. The CDR3 DNA is TGCAGCGTTTCCGGGACAGGGAGTTCACCCCTCCACTTT.

This chain uses TRBV5-6 with TRBJ2-5; TRBD1 aligns across 8 bases. J gave up 2 bases and V 4 bases, and 4 bases lay outside the gene matches. The CDR3 has 14 residues. In germline, CDR1 is SGHDT, CDR2 YYEEEE. In DNA form, the CDR3 reads TGTGCCAGCAGCGGATGGGACAGGCAAGAGACCCAGTACTTC. Translating it yields CASSGWDRQETQYF.

This clonotype showed up just a few times. The chain links TRBV6-5 to TRBJ1-2; 7 bases are shared with TRBD1. This CDR3 has 15 residues. The germline gives CDR1 MNHEY, CDR2 SVGAGI. J gave up 4 bases and V 2 bases, and 7 bases lay outside the gene matches. CDR3 residues: CASSYEDRPGYGYTF. As DNA, the CDR3 is TGTGCCAGCAGTTACGAGGACAGGCCAGGCTATGGCTACACCTTC.

The chain joins TRBV25-1 to TRBJ2-1; a weak D match, TRBD2 (5 bases). Germline V gene data show CDR1 as MGHDK and CDR2 as SYGVNS. V gave up 4 bases and J gave up 0 bases, with 16 bases separating them. CDR3 length: 17 residues. The DNA for the CDR3 is TGTGCCAGCAGTGGACAAAGTCGGGGTTACTCCTACAATGAGCAGTTCTTC. It is translated as CASSGQSRGYSYNEQFF.

The chain employs TRBV11-2 and TRBJ2-5; TRBD1 matches 7 bases. The DNA end favors TRBJ2-7, so the J call may be wrong. This CDR3 has 15 amino acids. From germline, CDR1 is SGHAT and CDR2 FQNNGV. As DNA, the CDR3 is TGTGCCAGCAGCCCTACCGGGACAGCTCGGTGCGAGCAGTACTTC. It yields the protein CASSPTGTARCEQYF.

This clonotype was seen a handful of times. The chain combines TRBV20-1 with TRBJ2-7; D is undetermined. CDR1 and CDR2 from the germline V gene are DFQATT and SNEGSKA (reference sequence). V lost 2 bases and J 0 bases, leaving 5 bases between the germline ends. The CDR3 totals 12 residues. The CDR3 sequence: CSARRSSYEQYF. For the CDR3, the DNA is TGCAGTGCTAGACGTAGCTCCTACGAGCAGTACTTC.

The chain uses TRBV3-1 and TRBJ1-2; 7 bases fit TRBD1. The CDR3 covers 17 residues. Per germline, CDR1 LGHDT and CDR2 YNNKEL (reference sequence). J gave up 8 bases and V 0 bases, and 15 bases lay outside the gene matches. Here the CDR3 DNA reads TGTGCCAGCAGCCAAGATCCCAACAGGGGCCGCCTGGAGGGCTACACCTTC. Amino acid sequence: CASSQDPNRGRLEGYTF.

The chain joins TRBV28 to TRBJ2-5; perhaps TRBD1 as D (6 bases). The V gene's germline CDR1 is MDHEN and CDR2 SYDVKM. This CDR3 contains 15 residues. Between the trimmed V and J ends, which lost 3 bases and 5 bases, there was a span of 16 bases. The CDR3 is CASSLTGTSAETQYF. The CDR3 bases are TGTGCCAGCAGTTTGACCGGGACATCAGCGGAGACCCAGTACTTC.

The chain uses TRBV20-1 and TRBJ1-2, with unresolved D. This CDR3 contains 14 residues. Looked up from germline, CDR1 is DFQATT and CDR2 is SNEGSKA (reference sequence). The V end lost 5 bases, the J end lost 8 bases, and 21 bases lay between the germline ends. The CDR3 DNA reads TGCAGTGCTTGGGAAAGGACGGCAATCGGAGGCTACACCTTC. Protein sequence: CSAWERTAIGGYTF.

In this sample, this clonotype turned up a few times. The rearrangement joins TRBV7-2 to TRBJ1-2, with 10 positions matching TRBD1. In germline, CDR1 is SGHTA, CDR2 FQGNSA. J was trimmed by 2 bases and V by 4 bases; bases with no gene match: 10. The CDR3 covers 17 residues. The CDR3 region is CASSYQTGGDGNYGYTF. CDR3 nucleotide sequence: TGTGCCAGCAGCTACCAGACAGGGGGCGATGGAAACTATGGCTACACCTTC.

This clonotype was counted a few times. The chain uses TRBV9 and TRBJ2-5, with a weak D call TRBD1 (5 bases). The CDR3 is 14 amino acids. The V end lost 0 bases, the J end lost 1 base, and 7 bases lay between the germline ends. Germline values: CDR1 SGDLS, CDR2 YYNGEE. The CDR3 sequence: CASSVGTLQETQYF. CDR3 sequence (DNA): TGTGCCAGCAGCGTAGGGACACTCCAAGAGACCCAGTACTTC.

This clonotype was counted a few times. This chain links TRBV4-2 with TRBJ2-1; 10 bases fit TRBD2. Germline CDR1 is LGHNA and CDR2 is YNFKEQ. With V trimmed by 0 bases and J by 4 bases, 6 bases remained unmatched. This CDR3 comprises 17 residues. This CDR3 reads CASSQEESSGGYNEQFF. CDR3 DNA: TGTGCCAGCAGCCAAGAGGAGTCTAGCGGGGGATACAATGAGCAGTTCTTC.

The gene calls are TRBV6-6 and TRBJ1-2; D is uncertain. The V gene lost 7 bases and the J gene lost 3 bases, with 9 bases spanning the gap. Germline V gene lookup returns CDR1 MNHNY and CDR2 SVGAGI (reference sequence). This CDR3 is 12 amino acids long. The chain's CDR3 is CASTLQDYGYTF. In DNA, the CDR3 is TGTGCCAGCACGCTACAAGACTATGGCTACACCTTC.

This clonotype was recorded once. The chain recombines TRBV6-2 or TRBV6-3 with TRBJ2-1; D not resolved. V was trimmed by 5 bases and J by 9 bases, leaving 8 bases between them. Germline-derived CDR1 and CDR2 are MNHEY and SVGEGT. This CDR3 is built from 11 residues. DNA of the CDR3: TGTGCCAGCAGTCCTAGAAGTGAGCAGTTCTTC. Translating it yields CASSPRSEQFF.

The genes are TRBV6-5 and TRBJ2-7, with a tentative D call TRBD1 (6 bases). V gave up 6 bases and J gave up 7 bases, with 13 bases separating them. CDR1 and CDR2 (germline): MNHEY, SVGAGI. The CDR3 extends over 12 amino acids. The CDR3 bases are TGTGCCAGCAGGCAGGGGCCTGAGGAGCAGTACTTC. Amino acid sequence: CASRQGPEEQYF.

The chain uses TRBV29-1 and TRBJ2-1; possibly TRBD2 for D (5 bases). CDR1 SQVTM and CDR2 ANQGSEA come from the germline V gene. V lost 0 bases to trimming and J lost 4 bases, with 19 bases between them. The CDR3 is made up of 17 amino acids. In DNA, the CDR3 is TGCAGCGTTGAAGATCTTACGGGGAAATCATATTACAATGAGCAGTTCTTC. It yields the protein CSVEDLTGKSYYNEQFF.

The rearrangement uses TRBV20-1 and TRBJ1-6; D not resolved. This CDR3 comprises 12 residues. Germline lookup yields CDR1 DFQATT and CDR2 SNEGSKA (reference sequence). CDR3 protein: CASGRSNSPLHF. Here the CDR3 DNA reads TGCGCCTCGGGCAGGAGCAATTCACCCCTCCACTTT.

V and J are TRBV3-1 and TRBJ1-1; D call uncertain. Germline-derived CDR1 and CDR2 are LGHDT and YNNKEL (reference sequence). Trimming removed 1 base from V and 1 base from J, with 7 bases in between. CDR3 length equals 14 residues. CDR3 residues: CASSQGSRNTEAFF. As DNA, the CDR3 is TGTGCCAGCAGCCAAGGGTCCCGGAACACTGAAGCTTTCTTT.

CDR3 nucleotide sequence: TGTGCCAGCAGTTATGGGGGTATGACAGGGCGGCAAGAGACCCAGTACTTC. This translates into CASSYGGMTGRQETQYF. The chain uses TRBV6-2 or TRBV6-3 and TRBJ2-5, with TRBD1 matching 7 bases. Germline V gives CDR1 MNHEY, CDR2 SVGEGT. V shed 3 bases, J shed 2 bases, and the junction held 12 bases outside the gene matches. The CDR3 runs to 17 residues.